The TCR beta chain described here comes from a study of shared T cell receptors in the human thymus. Assay: immunoSEQ multiplex PCR; the TCRdb copy retains only in-frame clones and omits some. This sample has roughly 560,000 clones, with about 84% found just once. The germline CDR1 and CDR2 sequences are MNHEY and SMNVEV (reference sequence). This CDR3 contains 15 residues. V dropped 4 bases and J dropped 0 bases, with 13 bases sitting between them. The sample was also reused in another study, on human thymus T cells. That publication notes: Repertoires sampled from thymus and blood appeared biased in V and J gene usage.

The chain has TRBV27 and TRBJ2-7; possible D gene TRBD1, 6 bases. The clonotype was recovered from a boy under three years old with a congenital heart defect. Sequenced: thymocytes. CDR3 region: CASSWTAPSSYEQYF. The CDR3 DNA is TGTGCCAGCAGTTGGACAGCGCCATCCTCCTACGAGCAGTACTTC.